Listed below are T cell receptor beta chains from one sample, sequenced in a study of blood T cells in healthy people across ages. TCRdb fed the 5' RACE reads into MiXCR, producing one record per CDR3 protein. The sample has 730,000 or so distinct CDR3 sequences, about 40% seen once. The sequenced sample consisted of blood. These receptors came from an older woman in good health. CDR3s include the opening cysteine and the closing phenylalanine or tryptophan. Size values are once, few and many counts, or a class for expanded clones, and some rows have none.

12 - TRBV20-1 CSARGLAAEQFF
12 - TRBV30 CALTGGLSELFF
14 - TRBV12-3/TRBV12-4 CASSLSPETGELFF
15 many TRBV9 CASSGGLARSYEQYF
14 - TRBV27 CASSIGQGGSPLHF
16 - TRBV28 CASSSGTSGRADEQFF
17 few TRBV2 CASSLLGGAGGVDTQYF
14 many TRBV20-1 CSAKQGLLDYGYTF
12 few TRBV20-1 CSASQWDYGYTF
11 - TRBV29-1 CSVRSMETQYF
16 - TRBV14 CASSPQTVSSYDEQFF
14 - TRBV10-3 CATDGQGRNQPQHF
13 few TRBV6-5 CASSYTRRETQYF
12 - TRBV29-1 CSVGSWGYGYTF
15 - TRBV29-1 CSVEDRVGQGNEQFF
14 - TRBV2 CASSEMTGRETQFF
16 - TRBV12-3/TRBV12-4 CASSFGGGAGVGEQYF
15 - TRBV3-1 CASSHAADRTDTQYF
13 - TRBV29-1 CSVEGRRTDTQYF
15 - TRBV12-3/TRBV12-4 CASNPLENSGNTIYF
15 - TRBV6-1 CASRIPGLADNEQYF
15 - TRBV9 CASNTDRVEVETQYF
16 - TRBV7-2 CASSSSPQTGIRGYTF
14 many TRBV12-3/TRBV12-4 CASSPPGSSYEQYF
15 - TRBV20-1 CSAREPGQSPYEQYF
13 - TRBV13 CASSRQGFGEQYF
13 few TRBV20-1 CSARPDYNSPLHF
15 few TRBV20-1 CSASSREGASYEQYF
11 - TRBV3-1 CASTLANEQYF
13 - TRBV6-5 CASQAPGTYGYTF
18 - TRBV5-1 CASSLAGLAGGQGETQFF
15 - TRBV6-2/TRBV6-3 CASSIFGQGAQEQYF
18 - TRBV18 CASSPTGTGNLLAYEQYF
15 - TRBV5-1 CASSLGSTTQETQYF
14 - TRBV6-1 CASSLSTENTEAFF
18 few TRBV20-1 CSASGALAGGRAKNIQYF
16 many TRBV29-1 CSVDSSGGIGKETQYF
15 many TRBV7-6 CASSLNPGVQETQYF
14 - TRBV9 CASSVTGGWDTQYF
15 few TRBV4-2 CASSQTQGSYQPQHF
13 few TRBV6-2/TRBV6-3 CASSDSGSDEQFF
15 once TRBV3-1 CASSQVGGPNEKLFF
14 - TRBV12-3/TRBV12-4 CASSPPRLGETQYF
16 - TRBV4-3 CASSQDVSSGANVLTF
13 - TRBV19 CTSSWGAKNIQYF
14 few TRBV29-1 CSVARGASTDTQYF
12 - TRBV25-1 CASSERFNEQFF
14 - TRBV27 CATLISGGQSPLHF
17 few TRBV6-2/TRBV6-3 CASSRTNSGTPQETQYF
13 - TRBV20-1 CSARREATYEQYF
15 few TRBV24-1 CATSDPTGNTDTQYF
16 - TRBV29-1 CSVPKLAGGPTGELFF
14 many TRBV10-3 CAIGDGATNEKLFF
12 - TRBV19 CAVQGLYNEQFF
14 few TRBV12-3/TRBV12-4 CASTAGTGNQPQHF
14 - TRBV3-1 CASSQGAGGNGYTF